Each of the 5 T cell receptor beta chains below was sequenced from the same sample in a study of control samples from healthy donors and cancer patients. Libraries were prepared by immunoSEQ multiplex PCR; TCRdb keeps only in-frame clonotypes and omits some of them. The data show about 160,000 clones, around nine tenths seen once. Sequenced material: blood. The receptors originated from a man aged 30-40 years in good health.

The chain carries TRBV24-1 and TRBJ2-1, with D possibly being TRBD2 (5 bases). V was shortened by 3 bases and J by 5 bases, with 13 bases between the two germline ends. CDR1 and CDR2 from the germline V gene are KGHDR and SFDVKD. The CDR3 has 15 amino acids. Written as DNA, the CDR3 is TGTGCCACCAGTGATGCTAGCAGGAGAGACAATGAGCAGTTCTTC. It yields the protein CATSDASRRDNEQFF.

The chain combines TRBV10-2 with TRBJ1-1, with a tentative D call TRBD1 (6 bases). This CDR3 spans 15 amino acids. Germline CDR1 and CDR2: WSHSY and SAAADI. The V and J ends lost 7 bases and 0 bases respectively, with 15 bases between them. The CDR3 sequence: CASTPNGGVNTEAFF. CDR3 DNA: TGCGCCAGCACCCCAAATGGGGGCGTGAACACTGAAGCTTTCTTT.

This chain joins TRBV6-6 and TRBJ1-1; maybe TRBD1 (6 bases). The CDR3 is 13 amino acids. Deletions cut 6 bases from V and 1 base from J, with 9 bases between. Germline loops: CDR1 MNHNY, CDR2 SVGAGI (reference sequence). The CDR3 region is CASSRTENTEAFF. The CDR3 DNA is TGTGCCAGCAGCCGGACAGAGAACACTGAAGCTTTCTTT.

As DNA, the CDR3 is TGTGCCAGCAGCTTAAAGGGGATGAACACTGAAGCTTTCTTT. It specifies CASSLKGMNTEAFF. The V call is TRBV7-9, the J call TRBJ1-1, with D perhaps matching TRBD1 (5 bases). This CDR3 has 14 amino acids. V was shortened by 2 bases and J by 0 bases, with 7 bases between the two germline ends. Per the germline V gene, CDR1 is SEHNR and CDR2 is FQNEAQ (reference sequence). Based on the CDR3 plus reference TRBV7-9 and TRBJ1-1, the full variable domain is DTGVSQNPRHKITKRGQNVTFRCDPISEHNRLYWYRQTLGQGPEFLTYFQNEAQLEKSRLLSDRFSAERPKGSFSTLEIQRTEQGDSAMYLCASSLKGMNTEAFFGQGTRLTVV.

V is TRBV4-2 and J is TRBJ2-7; D possibly matches TRBD1 or TRBD2 (5 bases each). Trimming left V 6 bases short and J 0 bases short, with 9 bases between. Germline lookup yields CDR1 LGHNA and CDR2 YNFKEQ. The CDR3 contains 13 residues. Here the CDR3 DNA reads TGTGCCAGCAGGGGGGATTCCTCCTACGAGCAGTACTTC. Translated: CASRGDSSYEQYF.